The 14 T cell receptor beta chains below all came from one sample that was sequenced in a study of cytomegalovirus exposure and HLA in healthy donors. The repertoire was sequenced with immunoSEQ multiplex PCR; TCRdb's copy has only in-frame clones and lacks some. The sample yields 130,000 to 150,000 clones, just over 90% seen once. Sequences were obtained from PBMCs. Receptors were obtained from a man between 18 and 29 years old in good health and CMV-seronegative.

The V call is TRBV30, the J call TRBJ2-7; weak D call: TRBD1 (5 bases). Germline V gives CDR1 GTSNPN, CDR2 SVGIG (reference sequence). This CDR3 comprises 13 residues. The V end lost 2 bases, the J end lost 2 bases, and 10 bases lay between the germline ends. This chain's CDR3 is CAWSPKDTYEQYF. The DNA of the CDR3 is TGTGCCTGGAGTCCAAAGGACACCTACGAGCAGTACTTC.

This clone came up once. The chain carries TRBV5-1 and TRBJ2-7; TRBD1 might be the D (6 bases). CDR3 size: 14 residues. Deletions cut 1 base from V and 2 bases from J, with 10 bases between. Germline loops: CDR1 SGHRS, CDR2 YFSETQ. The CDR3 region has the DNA TGCGCCAGCAGCTTGCTGGGACATACCTACGAGCAGTACTTC. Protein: CASSLLGHTYEQYF.

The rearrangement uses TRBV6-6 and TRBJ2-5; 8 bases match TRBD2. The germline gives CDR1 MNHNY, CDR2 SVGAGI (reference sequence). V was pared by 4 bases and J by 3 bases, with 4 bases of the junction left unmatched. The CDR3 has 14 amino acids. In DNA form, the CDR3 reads TGTGCCAGCAGTTCTGTAGCGGGGAAAGAGACCCAGTACTTC. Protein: CASSSVAGKETQYF.

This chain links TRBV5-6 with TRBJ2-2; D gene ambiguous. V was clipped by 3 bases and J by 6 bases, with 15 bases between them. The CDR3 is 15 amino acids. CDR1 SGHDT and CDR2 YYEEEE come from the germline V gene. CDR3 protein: CASSSDMEFAGELFF. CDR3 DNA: TGTGCCAGCAGCTCCGATATGGAGTTCGCCGGGGAGCTGTTTTTT.

This CDR3 is CASRTRGNTGELFF. CDR3 in DNA: TGTGCCAGCAGGACCAGGGGCAACACCGGGGAGCTGTTTTTT. The chain joins TRBV6-5 to TRBJ2-2; weak D call: TRBD1 (6 bases). CDR1 is MNHEY and CDR2 is SVGAGI in the germline V gene. V lost 6 bases and J lost 2, with 10 bases in between. The CDR3 has 14 residues.

The CDR3 DNA sequence: TGTGCCAGCAGGCGGACAGGTTCCTACGAGCAGTACTTC. Encoded protein: CASRRTGSYEQYF. This chain connects TRBV6-5 to TRBJ2-7; TRBD1 agrees at 7 bases. The length of the CDR3 is 13 residues. The germline CDR1 and CDR2 sequences are MNHEY and SVGAGI. V shed 6 bases and J 1 base; nucleotides not matched to a gene: 3.

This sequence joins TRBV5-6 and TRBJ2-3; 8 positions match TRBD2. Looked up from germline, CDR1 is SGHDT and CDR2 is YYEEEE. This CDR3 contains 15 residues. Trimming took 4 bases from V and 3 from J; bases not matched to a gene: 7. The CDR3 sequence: CASSLKAGVTDTQYF. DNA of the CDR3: TGTGCCAGCAGCCTCAAAGCGGGAGTAACAGATACGCAGTATTTT.

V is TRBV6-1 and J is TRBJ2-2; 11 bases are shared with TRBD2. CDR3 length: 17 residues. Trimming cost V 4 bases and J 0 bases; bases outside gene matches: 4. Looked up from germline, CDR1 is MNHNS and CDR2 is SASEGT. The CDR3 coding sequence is TGTGCCAGCAGTGCAATAGCGGGAGGGTCGAACACCGGGGAGCTGTTTTTT. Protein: CASSAIAGGSNTGELFF.

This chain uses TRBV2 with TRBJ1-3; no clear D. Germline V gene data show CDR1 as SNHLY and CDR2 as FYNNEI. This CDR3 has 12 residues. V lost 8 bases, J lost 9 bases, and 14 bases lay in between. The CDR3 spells CASSAPSITIYF. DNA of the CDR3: TGTGCCAGCTCCGCACCCAGTATCACCATATATTTT.

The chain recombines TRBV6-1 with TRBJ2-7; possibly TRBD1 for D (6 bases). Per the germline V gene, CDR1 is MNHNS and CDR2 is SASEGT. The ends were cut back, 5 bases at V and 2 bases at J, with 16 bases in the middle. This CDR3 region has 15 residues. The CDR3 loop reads CASSLVPDRAYEQYV. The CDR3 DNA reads TGTGCCAGCAGTTTAGTACCGGACAGAGCCTACGAGCAGTACGTC.

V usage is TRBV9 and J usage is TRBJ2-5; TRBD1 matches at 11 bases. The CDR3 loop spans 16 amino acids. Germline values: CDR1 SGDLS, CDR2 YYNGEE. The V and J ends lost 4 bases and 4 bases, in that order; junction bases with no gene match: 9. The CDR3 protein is CASSQPGQGAGETQYF. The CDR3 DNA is TGTGCCAGCAGCCAGCCCGGACAGGGGGCTGGAGAGACCCAGTACTTC.

The CDR3 loop is CASSPGLVGETQYF. The CDR3 DNA follows: TGTGCCAGCAGTCCCGGACTAGTGGGTGAGACCCAGTACTTC. V usage is TRBV27 and J usage is TRBJ2-5, with 7 bases that match TRBD2. CDR1 and CDR2 from the germline V gene are MNHEY and SMNVEV (reference sequence). Trimming at V came to 5 bases and at J to 5 bases, leaving 8 bases not matched to a gene. The CDR3 spans 14 residues.

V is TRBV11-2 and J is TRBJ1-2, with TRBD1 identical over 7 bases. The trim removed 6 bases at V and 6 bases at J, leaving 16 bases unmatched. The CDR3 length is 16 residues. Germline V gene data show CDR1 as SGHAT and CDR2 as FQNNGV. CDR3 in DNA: TGTGCCAGCAGGCTGGGACAGATCAGACTCTCGGATGGCTACACCTTC. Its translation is CASRLGQIRLSDGYTF.

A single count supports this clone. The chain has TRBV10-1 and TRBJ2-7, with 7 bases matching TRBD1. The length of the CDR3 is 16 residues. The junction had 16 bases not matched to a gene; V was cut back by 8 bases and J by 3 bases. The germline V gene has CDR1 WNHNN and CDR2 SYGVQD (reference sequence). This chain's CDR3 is CASSAAASTGYYEQYF. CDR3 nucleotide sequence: TGCGCCAGCTCCGCTGCCGCTTCGACAGGGTACTACGAGCAGTACTTC.